This passage covers 16 T cell receptor beta chains from one sample sequenced in a study of response to subunit inactivated influenza vaccine. One entry per CDR3 protein results from TCRdb running MiXCR on the RT-PCR reads. The sample has 600,000 to 700,000 distinct CDR3 sequences; less than 15% are singletons. This specimen was PBMCs from blood, taken 14 to 15 days before vaccination. These receptors were obtained from a man aged 50-60 years who received an inactivated influenza vaccine.

The CDR3 is CASSHPSSYEQYF. The CDR3 region has the DNA TGTGCCAGCAGTCACCCTAGCTCCTACGAGCAGTACTTC. J is TRBJ2-7 and V is TRBV12-3 or TRBV12-4; D is unresolved. The CDR3 runs 13 residues. Trimming took 5 bases from V and 0 from J, leaving 8 bases between them.

This clonotype has a handful of counts. This rearrangement joins TRBV29-1 to TRBJ2-7; 7 bases align to TRBD1. The CDR3 is 20 residues long. V lost 1 base, J lost 2 bases, and 23 bases stayed unmatched. Looked up from germline, CDR1 is SQVTM and CDR2 is ANQGSEA. In DNA, the CDR3 is TGCAGCGTTGAAGCGTTTCCCCGGGACAGTGCCATCCCGCCCACCTACGAGCAGTACTTC. Amino acids: CSVEAFPRDSAIPPTYEQYF.

This clonotype was detected ten times or more. The chain is built from TRBV3-1 and TRBJ2-7; maybe TRBD2 (5 bases). CDR3 length equals 15 residues. CDR1 LGHDT and CDR2 YNNKEL come from the germline V gene (reference sequence). Trimming pared 2 bases from V and 6 bases from J, leaving 17 bases between. The CDR3 nucleotides read TGTGCCAGCAGCCAATCCGCGGGCCCTGGCTCCGAGCAGTACTTC. This gives the protein CASSQSAGPGSEQYF.

This clonotype turned up a few times. This chain connects TRBV4-3 to TRBJ2-2; D possibly uses TRBD1 or TRBD2 (6 bases each). The CDR3 consists of 17 residues. With 0 bases removed from V and 7 bases from J, the gap between germline ends came to 18 bases. CDR1 and CDR2 from the germline V gene are LGHNA and YSLEER. The DNA of the CDR3 is TGCGCCAGCAGCCAAGATCTGGGGGGCCTCGGAATCGGGGAGCTGTTTTTT. It is translated as CASSQDLGGLGIGELFF.

The chain uses TRBV5-5 and TRBJ2-3; D not resolved. The germline V gene encodes CDR1 SGHKS and CDR2 YYEKEE (reference sequence). The CDR3 totals 12 residues. V lost 1 base and J lost 5, with 5 bases in between. CDR3 coding DNA: TGTGCCAGCAGCTTGAGGGAAGATACGCAGTATTTT. Its translation: CASSLREDTQYF.

In its sample, this clonotype was seen a few times. This sequence joins TRBV5-5 and TRBJ2-7; D is uncertain. The length of the CDR3 is 15 residues. V was pared by 7 bases and J by 0 bases, with 17 bases between. CDR1 SGHKS and CDR2 YYEKEE come from the germline V gene (reference sequence). CDR3 nucleotide sequence: TGTGCCAGCGTCCGGGCTTTAGGGCCCTCCTACGAGCAGTACTTC. This encodes CASVRALGPSYEQYF.

This clonotype was detected many times. V is TRBV15 and J is TRBJ2-1; perhaps TRBD1 as D (6 bases). Germline V gene data show CDR1 as LNHNV and CDR2 as YYDKDF (reference sequence). This CDR3 is built from 14 residues. With 5 bases removed from V and 3 bases from J, the gap between germline ends came to 11 bases. The CDR3 DNA reads as TGTGCCACCAGCTTGGGACAAATCTACAATGAGCAGTTCTTC. It is translated as CATSLGQIYNEQFF.

The chain couples TRBV6-1 to TRBJ2-3, with TRBD1 matching 7 bases. Germline CDR1 is MNHNS and CDR2 is SASEGT. CDR3 length equals 17 residues. Unmatched junction bases numbered 12, after V lost 6 bases and J lost 0 bases. In nucleotides, the CDR3 is TGTGCCAGCAGCTCCGACAGGGCCCCCCGGAGCACAGATACGCAGTATTTT. This translates into CASSSDRAPRSTDTQYF.

This clonotype was counted a few times. The chain couples TRBV5-1 to TRBJ2-4, with D tentatively TRBD2 (6 bases). CDR3 size: 15 residues. In germline, CDR1 is SGHRS, CDR2 YFSETQ. The V gene lost 4 bases and the J gene lost 4 bases, with 15 bases spanning the gap. CDR3 coding DNA: TGCGCCAGCAGCACCTCCGGGACTTTGAAAAACATTCAGTACTTC. Translating gives CASSTSGTLKNIQYF.

In this sample, this clonotype turned up a few times. V usage is TRBV28 and J usage is TRBJ1-2, with D maybe TRBD1 (6 bases). The V and J ends lost 6 bases and 1 base respectively, with 12 bases between them. The CDR3 is 14 residues long. Looked up from germline, CDR1 is MDHEN and CDR2 is SYDVKM. The CDR3 nucleotides read TGTGCCAGCAGACTTGCAGGGGATAACTATGGCTACACCTTC. It is translated as CASRLAGDNYGYTF.

The chain links TRBV4-1 to TRBJ2-7, with 7 bases fitting TRBD1. Germline V gene lookup returns CDR1 MGHRA and CDR2 YSYEKL. After removal of 4 bases from V and 3 bases from J, the junction contained 9 bases not matched to a gene. The CDR3 length is 15 residues. CDR3 in amino acids: CASSPGTALIYEQYF. DNA of the CDR3: TGCGCCAGCAGCCCCGGGACAGCCCTGATCTACGAGCAGTACTTC.

This clonotype showed up many times. The rearrangement joins TRBV7-9 to TRBJ1-1; D gene uncertain. The V end was cut by 3 bases, the J end by 1 base, with 3 bases between. The CDR3 spans 12 residues. The germline gives CDR1 SEHNR, CDR2 FQNEAQ (reference sequence). The CDR3 here is CASSFQNTEAFF. The CDR3, as DNA: TGTGCCAGCAGCTTCCAGAACACTGAAGCTTTCTTT. Filled out from reference TRBV7-9 and TRBJ1-1, the complete variable domain reads DTGVSQNPRHKITKRGQNVTFRCDPISEHNRLYWYRQTLGQGPEFLTYFQNEAQLEKSRLLSDRFSAERPKGSFSTLEIQRTEQGDSAMYLCASSFQNTEAFFGQGTRLTVV.

This clonotype was detected only a few times. The chain is built from TRBV28 and TRBJ2-3, with D unclear. CDR1 and CDR2 from the germline V gene are MDHEN and SYDVKM. The CDR3 runs 12 residues. The V end was cut by 7 bases, the J end by 0 bases, with 5 bases between. The CDR3 nucleotides read TGTGCCAGCAAGGAGAGCACAGATACGCAGTATTTT. It yields the protein CASKESTDTQYF.

This clonotype has only a few counts. This chain connects TRBV27 to TRBJ1-2; no clear D gene. Trimming stripped 6 bases from V and 2 bases from J, with 13 bases between. The CDR3 is made up of 14 amino acids. Germline CDR1 MNHEY, CDR2 SMNVEV (reference sequence). DNA for the CDR3: TGTGCCAGCAGAAAACGGACGGGAAACTATGGCTACACCTTC. Translating it yields CASRKRTGNYGYTF.

The gene calls are TRBV7-2 and TRBJ1-3; D might be TRBD1 (6 bases). The CDR3 has 17 amino acids. The V end lost 0 bases, the J end lost 1 base, and 13 bases lay between the germline ends. Per germline, CDR1 SGHTA and CDR2 FQGNSA. The CDR3 loop reads CASSLALFQGSGNTIYF. The CDR3 DNA follows: TGTGCCAGCAGCTTAGCCCTGTTCCAGGGGTCTGGAAACACCATATATTTT.

The CDR3 is CSASDNWNTEAFF. CDR3 bases: TGCAGTGCTAGTGATAACTGGAACACTGAAGCTTTCTTT. V usage is TRBV20-1 and J usage is TRBJ1-1; D is unresolved. The germline V and J ends were trimmed by 3 bases and 1 base, with 9 bases remaining between them. CDR3 length: 13 amino acids. Germline CDR1 DFQATT, CDR2 SNEGSKA (reference sequence).